This T cell receptor beta chain originates from a study of cytomegalovirus exposure and HLA in healthy donors. Germline V gives CDR1 SEHNR, CDR2 FQNEAQ (reference sequence). Trimming at V came to 4 bases and at J to 3 bases, leaving 20 bases not matched to a gene. The CDR3 loop spans 19 amino acids. The PCR contained 60 Vbeta and 13 Jbeta primers. The assay was immunoSEQ multiplex PCR, and TCRdb's table has in-frame clones only and misses some. The sample records about 200,000 clones, about 80% being singletons. The sample comprised PBMCs. The TCR comes from a middle-aged man in good health and CMV-seropositive. V is TRBV7-9 and J is TRBJ1-1; 7 bases are shared with TRBD1. In DNA form, the CDR3 reads TGTGCCAGCAGCTGGAAAAAAGACAGGGTAGTTGGGTTGGACACTGAAGCTTTCTTT. Encoded protein: CASSWKKDRVVGLDTEAFF.